Sequencing of this T cell receptor (beta chain) was carried out in a study of CD4 and CD8 cells across lung adenocarcinoma regions. TCRdb analysed the PCR reads with MiXCR anew, one entry per CDR3 protein. The sample has just under 10,000 distinct CDR3 sequences; about 47% are singletons. Germline values: CDR1 MNHEY, CDR2 SVGAGI. The CDR3 totals 17 residues. Donors had localized lung adenocarcinoma, a non-small cell lung cancer. The sequence derives from a male donor with lung adenocarcinoma. The CD4 and CD8 labels of this study may be unreliable. The chain uses TRBV6-5 and TRBJ2-5, with D tentatively TRBD2 (5 bases). The assigned J gene may be wrong: the sequence end matches TRBJ2-7 better. The sequencing input was CD4+ T cells from the margin of a lung tumor. The CDR3 sequence: CASSYSFMAVGAYEQYF. CDR3 nucleotide sequence: TGTGCCAGCAGTTACAGTTTTATGGCGGTCGGGGCCTACGAGCAGTACTTC.